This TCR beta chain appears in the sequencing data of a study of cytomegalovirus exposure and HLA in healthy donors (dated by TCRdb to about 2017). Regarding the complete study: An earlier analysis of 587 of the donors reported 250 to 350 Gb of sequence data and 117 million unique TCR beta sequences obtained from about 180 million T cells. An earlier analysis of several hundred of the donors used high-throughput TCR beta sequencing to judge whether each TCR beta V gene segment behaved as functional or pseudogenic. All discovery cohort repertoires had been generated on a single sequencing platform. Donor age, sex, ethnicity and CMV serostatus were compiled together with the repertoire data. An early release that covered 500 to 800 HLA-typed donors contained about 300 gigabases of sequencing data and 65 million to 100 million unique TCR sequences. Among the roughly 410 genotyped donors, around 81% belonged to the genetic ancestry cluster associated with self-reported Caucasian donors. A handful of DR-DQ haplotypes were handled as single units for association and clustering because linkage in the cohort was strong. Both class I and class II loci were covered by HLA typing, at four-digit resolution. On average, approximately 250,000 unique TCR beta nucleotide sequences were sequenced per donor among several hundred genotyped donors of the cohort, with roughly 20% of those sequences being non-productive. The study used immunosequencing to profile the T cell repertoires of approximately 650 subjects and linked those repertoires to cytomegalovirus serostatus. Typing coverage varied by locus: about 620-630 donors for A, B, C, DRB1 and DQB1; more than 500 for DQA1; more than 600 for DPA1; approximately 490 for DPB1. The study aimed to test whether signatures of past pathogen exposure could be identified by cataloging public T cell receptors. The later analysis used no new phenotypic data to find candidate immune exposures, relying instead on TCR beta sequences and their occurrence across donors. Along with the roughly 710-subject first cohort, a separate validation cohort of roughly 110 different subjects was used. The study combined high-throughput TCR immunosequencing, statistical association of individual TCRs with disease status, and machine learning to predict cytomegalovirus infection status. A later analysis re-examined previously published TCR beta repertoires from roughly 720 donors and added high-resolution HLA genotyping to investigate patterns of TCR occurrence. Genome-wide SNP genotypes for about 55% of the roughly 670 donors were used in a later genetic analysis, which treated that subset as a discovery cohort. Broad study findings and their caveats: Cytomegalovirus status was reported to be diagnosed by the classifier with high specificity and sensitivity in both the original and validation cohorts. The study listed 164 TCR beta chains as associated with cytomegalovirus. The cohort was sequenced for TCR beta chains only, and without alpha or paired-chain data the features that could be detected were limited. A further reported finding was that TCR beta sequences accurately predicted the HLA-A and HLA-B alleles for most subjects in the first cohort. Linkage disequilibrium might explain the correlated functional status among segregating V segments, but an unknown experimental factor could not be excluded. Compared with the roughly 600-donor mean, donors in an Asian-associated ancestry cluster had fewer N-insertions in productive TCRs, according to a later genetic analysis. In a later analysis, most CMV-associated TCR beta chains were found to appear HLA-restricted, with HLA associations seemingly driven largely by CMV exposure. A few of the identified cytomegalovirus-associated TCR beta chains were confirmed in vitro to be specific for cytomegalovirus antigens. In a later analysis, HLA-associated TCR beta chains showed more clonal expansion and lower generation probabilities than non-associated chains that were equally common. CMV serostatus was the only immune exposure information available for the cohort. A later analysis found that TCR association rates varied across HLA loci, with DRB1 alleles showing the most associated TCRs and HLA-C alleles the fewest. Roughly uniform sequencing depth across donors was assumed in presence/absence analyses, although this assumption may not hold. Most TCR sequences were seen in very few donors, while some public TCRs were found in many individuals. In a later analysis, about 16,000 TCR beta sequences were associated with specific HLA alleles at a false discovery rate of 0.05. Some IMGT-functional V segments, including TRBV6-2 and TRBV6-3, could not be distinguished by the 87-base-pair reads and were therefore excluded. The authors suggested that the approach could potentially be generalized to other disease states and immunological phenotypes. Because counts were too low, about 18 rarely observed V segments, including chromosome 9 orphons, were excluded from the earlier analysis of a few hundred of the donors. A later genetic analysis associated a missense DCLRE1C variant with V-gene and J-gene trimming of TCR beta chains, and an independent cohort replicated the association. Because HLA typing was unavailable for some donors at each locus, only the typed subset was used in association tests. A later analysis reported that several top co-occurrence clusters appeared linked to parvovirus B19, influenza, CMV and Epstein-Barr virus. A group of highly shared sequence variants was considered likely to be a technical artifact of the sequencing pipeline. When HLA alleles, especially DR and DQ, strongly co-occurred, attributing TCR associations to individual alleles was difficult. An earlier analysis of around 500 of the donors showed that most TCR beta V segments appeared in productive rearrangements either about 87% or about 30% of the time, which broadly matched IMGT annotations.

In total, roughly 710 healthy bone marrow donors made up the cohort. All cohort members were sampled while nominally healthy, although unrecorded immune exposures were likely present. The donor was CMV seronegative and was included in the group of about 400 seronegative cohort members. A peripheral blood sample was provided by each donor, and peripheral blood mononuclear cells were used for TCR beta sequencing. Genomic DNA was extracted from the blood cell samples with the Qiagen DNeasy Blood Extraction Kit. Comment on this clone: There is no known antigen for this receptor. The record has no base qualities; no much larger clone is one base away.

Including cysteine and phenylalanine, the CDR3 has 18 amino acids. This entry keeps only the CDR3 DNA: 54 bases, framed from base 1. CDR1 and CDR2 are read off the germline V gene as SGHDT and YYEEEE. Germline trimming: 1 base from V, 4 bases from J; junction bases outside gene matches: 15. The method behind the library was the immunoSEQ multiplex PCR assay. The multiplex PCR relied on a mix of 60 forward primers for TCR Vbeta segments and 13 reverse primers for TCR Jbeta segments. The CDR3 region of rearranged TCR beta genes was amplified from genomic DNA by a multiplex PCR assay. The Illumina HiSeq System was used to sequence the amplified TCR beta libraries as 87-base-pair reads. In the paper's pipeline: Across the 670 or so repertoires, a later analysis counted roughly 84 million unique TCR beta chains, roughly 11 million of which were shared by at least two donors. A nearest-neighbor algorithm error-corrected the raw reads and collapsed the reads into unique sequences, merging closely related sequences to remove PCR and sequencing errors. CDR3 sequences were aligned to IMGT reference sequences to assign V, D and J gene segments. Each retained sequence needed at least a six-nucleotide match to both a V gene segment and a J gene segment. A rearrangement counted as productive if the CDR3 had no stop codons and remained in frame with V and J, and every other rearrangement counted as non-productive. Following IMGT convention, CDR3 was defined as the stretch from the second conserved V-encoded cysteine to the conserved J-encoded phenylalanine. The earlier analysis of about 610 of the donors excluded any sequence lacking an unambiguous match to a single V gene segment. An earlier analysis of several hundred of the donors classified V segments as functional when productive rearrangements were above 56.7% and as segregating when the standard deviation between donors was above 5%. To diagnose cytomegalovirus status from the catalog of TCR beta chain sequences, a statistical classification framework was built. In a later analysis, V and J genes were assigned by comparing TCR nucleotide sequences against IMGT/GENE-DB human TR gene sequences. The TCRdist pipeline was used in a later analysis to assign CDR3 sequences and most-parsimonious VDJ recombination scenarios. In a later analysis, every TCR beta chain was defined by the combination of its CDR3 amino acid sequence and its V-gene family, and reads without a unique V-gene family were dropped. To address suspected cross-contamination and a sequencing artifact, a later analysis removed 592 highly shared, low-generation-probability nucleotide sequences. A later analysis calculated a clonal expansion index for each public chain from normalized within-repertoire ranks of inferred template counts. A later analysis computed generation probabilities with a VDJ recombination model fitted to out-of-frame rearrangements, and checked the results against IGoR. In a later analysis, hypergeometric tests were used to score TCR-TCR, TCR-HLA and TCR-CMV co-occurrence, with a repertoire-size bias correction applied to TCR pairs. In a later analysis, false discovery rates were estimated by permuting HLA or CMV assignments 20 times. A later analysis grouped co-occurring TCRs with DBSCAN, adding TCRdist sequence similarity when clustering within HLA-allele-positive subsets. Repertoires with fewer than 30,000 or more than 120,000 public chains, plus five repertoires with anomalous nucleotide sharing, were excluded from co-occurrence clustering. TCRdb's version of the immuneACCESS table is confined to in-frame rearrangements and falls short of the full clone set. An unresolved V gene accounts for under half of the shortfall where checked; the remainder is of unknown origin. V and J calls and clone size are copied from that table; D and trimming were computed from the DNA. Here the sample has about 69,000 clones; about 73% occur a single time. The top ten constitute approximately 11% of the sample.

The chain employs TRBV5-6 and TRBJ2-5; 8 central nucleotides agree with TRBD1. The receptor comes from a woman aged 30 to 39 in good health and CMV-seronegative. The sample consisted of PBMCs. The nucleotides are TGTGCCAGCAGCTTGATGGGAGGCGCACAGGGGGTTGGAGAGACCCAGTACTTC. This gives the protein CASSLMGGAQGVGETQYF.